These T cell receptor beta chains were read from a single sample in a study of T-cell reconstitution after alpha-beta-depleted transplantation in children. TCRdb reprocessed the PCR reads with MiXCR, giving one entry per CDR3 protein. Of 250,000 to 350,000 distinct CDR3 sequences listed, more than 20% are singletons. The sequencing used PBMCs, mostly from graft donor cells, collected 180 days after TCRalphabeta/CD19-depleted stem cell transplant. Every receptor here comes from a male patient between 10 and 17 years old who had a stem cell transplant for acute lymphoblastic leukemia, so the T cells may come from the graft donor. CDR3s include the opening cysteine and the closing phenylalanine or tryptophan. D genes are given only for firm matches. Clone size is shown for a subset of rows, as once, few, many or a class of expanded clone.

TRBV5-1	.	.	TRBJ1-1	CASSLEGAFTEAFF	TGCGCCAGCAGCTTGGAAGGGGCCTTCACTGAAGCTTTCTTT
TRBV28	.	.	TRBJ2-7	CASSFSGTGSYEQYF	TGTGCCAGCAGTTTCAGCGGGACAGGCTCCTACGAGCAGTACTTC
TRBV9	.	few	TRBJ2-5	CASSVGTHQETQYF	TGTGCCAGCAGCGTCGGCACCCACCAAGAGACCCAGTACTTC
TRBV13	TRBD1	once	TRBJ2-6	CASSKYTGASGANVLTF	TGTGCCAGCAGCAAATATACAGGGGCCTCTGGGGCCAACGTCCTGACTTTC
TRBV29-1	TRBD2	.	TRBJ2-7	CSVKGTSGTLSSYEQYF	TGCAGCGTTAAAGGGACTAGCGGGACTCTAAGCTCCTACGAGCAGTACTTC
TRBV5-1	.	.	TRBJ2-3	CASSKESRTDTQYF	TGCGCCAGCAGTAAGGAGAGTCGAACAGATACGCAGTATTTT
TRBV11-2	.	few	TRBJ2-3	CASSLLRRTDTQYF	TGTGCCAGCAGCTTACTGAGGCGGACAGATACGCAGTATTTT
TRBV28	.	.	TRBJ2-7	CASNIPGLLFYEQYF	TGTGCCAGCAATATCCCAGGTTTATTGTTCTACGAGCAGTACTTC
TRBV29-1	.	many	TRBJ2-7	CSGLQGSSYEQYF	TGCAGCGGGCTACAGGGTTCATCCTACGAGCAGTACTTC
TRBV27	.	.	TRBJ2-1	CASRTLGVASYNEQFF	TGTGCCAGCCGAACACTCGGGGTAGCGTCCTACAATGAGCAGTTCTTC
TRBV5-1	.	.	TRBJ2-2	CASRSSRVIDTGELFF	TGCGCCAGCCGATCTTCCAGGGTGATCGACACCGGGGAGCTGTTTTTT
TRBV12-3/TRBV12-4	.	.	TRBJ2-5	CASSPRDLNVGETQYF	TGTGCCAGCAGCCCCCGGGACTTAAACGTAGGGGAGACCCAGTACTTC
TRBV20-1	.	.	TRBJ2-1	CSARSNTDNEQFF	TGCAGTGCTAGATCGAACACTGACAATGAGCAGTTCTTC
TRBV7-4	.	.	TRBJ2-5	CASSLGLDSQETQYF	TGTGCCAGCAGCTTAGGTCTGGACAGCCAAGAGACCCAGTACTTC
TRBV18	TRBD2	.	TRBJ2-3	CASSPLRGGADTQYF	TGTGCCAGCTCACCTCTGCGGGGGGGTGCAGATACGCAGTATTTT
TRBV5-1	.	.	TRBJ1-1	CASSRGQMNTEAFF	TGCGCCAGCAGCCGCGGACAGATGAACACTGAAGCTTTCTTT
TRBV20-1	TRBD1	.	TRBJ2-7	CSAPQLDRGVDEQYF	TGCAGTGCTCCTCAATTGGACAGGGGGGTGGACGAGCAGTACTTC
TRBV20-1	TRBD2	few	TRBJ2-2	CSAGRLAGTGELFF	TGCAGTGCTGGTAGACTAGCGGGGACCGGGGAGCTGTTTTTT
TRBV5-1	.	few	TRBJ2-3	CASSPGHLFNTDTQYF	TGCGCCAGCAGCCCGGGACACCTCTTCAACACAGATACGCAGTATTTT
TRBV5-1	TRBD1	once	TRBJ2-7	CASSLARQGTYEQYF	TGCGCCAGCAGCTTGGCTAGACAGGGGACCTACGAGCAGTACTTC
TRBV12-3/TRBV12-4	TRBD2	.	TRBJ2-3	CASSRTSGSGNTQYF	TGTGCCAGCAGTAGGACTAGCGGGAGTGGGAATACGCAGTATTTT
TRBV29-1	.	.	TRBJ1-2	CSVPTNYGYTF	TGCAGCGTTCCAACCAACTATGGCTACACCTTC
TRBV7-9	TRBD1	few	TRBJ2-7	CASSPWDRVSYEQYF	TGTGCCAGCAGCCCCTGGGACAGAGTCTCCTACGAGCAGTACTTC
TRBV10-2	.	.	TRBJ2-7	CASTPRGYYEQYF	TGCGCCAGCACTCCCCGGGGGTATTACGAGCAGTACTTC
TRBV11-2	TRBD2	.	TRBJ2-5	CASRPGGGDRVTQYF	TGTGCCAGCAGACCGGGAGGAGGGGATAGGGTGACCCAGTACTTC
TRBV6-2/TRBV6-3	TRBD2	.	TRBJ2-2	CASRPSGSTGELFF	TGTGCCAGCAGACCTAGCGGGAGCACCGGGGAGCTGTTTTTT
TRBV7-8	.	.	TRBJ1-4	CASSLVVSYGKLFF	TGTGCCAGCAGCTTAGTCGTCAGCTACGGAAAACTGTTTTTT
TRBV27	.	.	TRBJ1-1	CASSLKRGGRTEAFF	TGTGCCAGCAGTTTAAAAAGGGGGGGGAGGACTGAAGCTTTCTTT
TRBV20-1	TRBD2	.	TRBJ2-7	CSARDGSGGYEQYF	TGCAGTGCTAGAGATGGAAGCGGGGGCTACGAGCAGTACTTC
TRBV11-2	.	few	TRBJ2-7	CASRNRDSFYEQYF	TGTGCCAGCAGGAACCGGGACTCCTTCTACGAGCAGTACTTC
TRBV12-3/TRBV12-4	.	many	TRBJ1-4	CASSLIGEKLFF	TGTGCCAGCAGTTTGATCGGGGAAAAACTGTTTTTT
TRBV6-2/TRBV6-3	.	few	TRBJ2-7	CASSYGLLVQYF	TGTGCCAGCAGTTACGGCTTGCTAGTGCAGTACTTC
TRBV24-1	TRBD1	few	TRBJ2-3	CATSDSGGIGTDTQYF	TGTGCCACCAGTGATTCAGGGGGAATAGGCACAGATACGCAGTATTTT
TRBV7-9	TRBD2	.	TRBJ2-7	CASSTRGLVGLYF	TGTGCCAGCAGCACCAGGGGACTAGTCGGTCTGTACTTC
TRBV29-1	.	.	TRBJ1-5	CSVEEGSGRWADTQHF	TGCAGCGTTGAAGAAGGGAGCGGGAGATGGGCAGATACGCAGCATTTT